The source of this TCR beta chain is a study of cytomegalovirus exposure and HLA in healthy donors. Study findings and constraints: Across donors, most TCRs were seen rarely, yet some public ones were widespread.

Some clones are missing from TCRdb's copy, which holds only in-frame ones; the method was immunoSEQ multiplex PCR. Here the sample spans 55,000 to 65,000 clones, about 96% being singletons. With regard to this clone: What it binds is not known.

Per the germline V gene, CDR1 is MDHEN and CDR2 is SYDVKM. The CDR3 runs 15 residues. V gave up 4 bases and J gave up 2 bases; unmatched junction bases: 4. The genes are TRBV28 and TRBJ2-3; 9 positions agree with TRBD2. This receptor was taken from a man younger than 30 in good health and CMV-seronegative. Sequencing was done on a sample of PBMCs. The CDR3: CASSSSGRYTDTQYF. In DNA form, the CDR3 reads TGTGCCAGCAGTTCGAGCGGGAGGTACACAGATACGCAGTATTTT.